The 6 T cell receptor beta chains below come from one sample, sequenced in a study of T-cell memory formation after mild COVID-19. TCRdb reanalysed the 5' RACE reads using MiXCR and keeps one entry per CDR3 protein. The table has about 560,000 distinct CDR3 sequences, 17% seen once. The sample consisted of PBMCs or a T cell subset sorted from them (not recorded which). The source is an adult woman who had mild COVID-19 (a few samples of this study predate the infection). Cell type and time point are not known.

This clonotype was recorded many times. This rearrangement joins TRBV12-3 or TRBV12-4 to TRBJ2-7, with D possibly being TRBD1 (6 bases). V gave up 1 base and J gave up 6 bases, with 13 bases separating them. The CDR3 is made up of 14 amino acids. The CDR3 protein is CASSLDRVQGEQYF. DNA for the CDR3: TGTGCCAGCAGTTTAGACAGGGTTCAGGGCGAGCAGTACTTC.

This clonotype was detected only a few times. The V and J genes are TRBV7-6 and TRBJ2-2; maybe TRBD1 (6 bases). CDR1 and CDR2 from the germline V gene are SGHVS and FNYEAQ. Trimming shortened V by 5 bases and J by 5 bases, and 9 bases separated the two germline ends. The CDR3 loop spans 13 amino acids. The CDR3 sequence: CASSHRDTGELFF. For the CDR3, the DNA is TGTGCCAGCAGCCACAGGGATACCGGGGAGCTGTTTTTT.

The chain joins TRBV27 to TRBJ1-2; 8 nucleotides agree with TRBD1. The CDR3 has 12 amino acids. Trimming at V came to 8 bases and at J to 7 bases, leaving 6 bases not matched to a gene. The germline V gene encodes CDR1 MNHEY and CDR2 SMNVEV (reference sequence). CDR3 protein: CASRDRSSGYTF. The CDR3 DNA reads TGTGCCAGCCGGGACAGGTCCTCTGGCTACACCTTC.

This chain joins TRBV4-1 and TRBJ2-3, with unresolved D. The CDR3 spans 12 residues. From germline, CDR1 is MGHRA and CDR2 YSYEKL. The V and J ends lost 0 bases and 7 bases respectively, with 5 bases between them. The CDR3 DNA follows: TGCGCCAGCAGCCAAGATGGATATACGCAGTATTTT. It translates to CASSQDGYTQYF.

The chain has TRBV2 and TRBJ1-2; D perhaps matches TRBD1 (5 bases). V lost 6 bases to trimming and J lost 7 bases, with 15 bases between them. The CDR3 totals 13 residues. Germline-derived CDR1 and CDR2 are SNHLY and FYNNEI. This CDR3 reads CASSGTVKVGYTF. The DNA for the CDR3 is TGTGCCAGCAGCGGGACGGTCAAAGTTGGCTACACCTTC.

This clonotype was counted a few times. The rearrangement uses TRBV12-3 or TRBV12-4 and TRBJ2-5, with D uncertain. This CDR3 is built from 14 residues. The V end lost 5 bases, the J end lost 3 bases, and 13 bases lay between the germline ends. CDR3 residues: CASSVTTTEETQYF. The CDR3 DNA reads as TGTGCCAGCAGTGTAACGACGACGGAAGAGACCCAGTACTTC.